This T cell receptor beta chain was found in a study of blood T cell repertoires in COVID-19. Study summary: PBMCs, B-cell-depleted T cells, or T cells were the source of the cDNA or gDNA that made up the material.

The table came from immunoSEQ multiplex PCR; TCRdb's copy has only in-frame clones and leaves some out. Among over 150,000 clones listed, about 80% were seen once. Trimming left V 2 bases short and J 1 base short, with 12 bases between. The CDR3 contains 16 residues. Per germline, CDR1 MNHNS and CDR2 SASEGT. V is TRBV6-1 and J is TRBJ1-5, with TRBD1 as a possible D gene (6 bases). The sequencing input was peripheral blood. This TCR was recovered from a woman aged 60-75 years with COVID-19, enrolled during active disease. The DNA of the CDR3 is TGTGCCAGCAGTGAACAAAGGGGGGGGAGCAATCAGCCCCAGCATTTT. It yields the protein CASSEQRGGSNQPQHF.